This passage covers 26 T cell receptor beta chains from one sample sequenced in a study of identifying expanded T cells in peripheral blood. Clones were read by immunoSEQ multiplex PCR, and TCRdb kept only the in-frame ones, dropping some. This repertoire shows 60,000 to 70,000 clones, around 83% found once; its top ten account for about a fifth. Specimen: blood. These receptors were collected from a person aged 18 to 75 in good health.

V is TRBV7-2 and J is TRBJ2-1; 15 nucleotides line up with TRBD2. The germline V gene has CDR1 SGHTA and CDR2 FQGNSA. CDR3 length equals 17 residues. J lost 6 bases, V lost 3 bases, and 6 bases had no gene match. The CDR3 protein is CASSFGLAGGHGNEQFF. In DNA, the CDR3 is TGTGCCAGCAGCTTCGGACTAGCGGGAGGGCATGGCAATGAGCAGTTCTTC.

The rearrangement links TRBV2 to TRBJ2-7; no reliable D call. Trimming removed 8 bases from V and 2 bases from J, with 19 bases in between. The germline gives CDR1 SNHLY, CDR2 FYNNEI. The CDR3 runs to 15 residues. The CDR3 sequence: CASAVRVVRAYEQYF. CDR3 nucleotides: TGTGCCAGCGCGGTAAGAGTAGTCAGAGCCTACGAGCAGTACTTC. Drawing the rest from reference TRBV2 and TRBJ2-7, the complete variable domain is EPEVTQTPSHQVTQMGQEVILRCVPISNHLYFYWYRQILGQKVEFLVSFYNNEISEKSEIFDDQFSVERPDGSNFTLKIRSTKLEDSAMYFCASAVRVVRAYEQYFGPGTRLTVT.

The CDR3 spells CASRVRGRRAKNIQYF. In nucleotides, the CDR3 is TGTGCCAGCAGGGTTCGGGGGCGGCGGGCCAAAAACATTCAGTACTTC. The J gene is TRBJ2-4, the V gene TRBV2; D possibly matches TRBD1 or TRBD2 (6 bases each). Trimming took off 6 bases at V and 1 base at J, with 16 bases between the two ends. The CDR3 spans 16 residues. Germline V gene data show CDR1 as SNHLY and CDR2 as FYNNEI. Combining the CDR3 with reference TRBV2 and TRBJ2-4 gives the whole variable domain EPEVTQTPSHQVTQMGQEVILRCVPISNHLYFYWYRQILGQKVEFLVSFYNNEISEKSEIFDDQFSVERPDGSNFTLKIRSTKLEDSAMYFCASRVRGRRAKNIQYFGAGTRLSVL.

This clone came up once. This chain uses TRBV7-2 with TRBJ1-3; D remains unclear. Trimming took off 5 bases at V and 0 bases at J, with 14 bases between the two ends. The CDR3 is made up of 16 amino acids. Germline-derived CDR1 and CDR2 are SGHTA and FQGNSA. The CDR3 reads CASSLGGRNSGNTIYF. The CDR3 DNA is TGTGCCAGCAGCCTCGGTGGACGGAACTCTGGAAACACCATATATTTT.

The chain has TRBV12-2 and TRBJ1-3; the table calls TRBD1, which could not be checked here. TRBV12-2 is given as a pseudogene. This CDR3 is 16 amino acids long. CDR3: CASRPNDRSSGNTIYF. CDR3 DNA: TGTGCAAGTCGCCCAAATGACAGAAGCTCTGGAAACACCATATATTTT.

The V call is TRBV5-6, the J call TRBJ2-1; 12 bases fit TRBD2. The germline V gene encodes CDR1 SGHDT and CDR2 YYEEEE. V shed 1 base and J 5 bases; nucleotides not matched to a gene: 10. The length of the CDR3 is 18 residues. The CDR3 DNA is TGTGCCAGCAGCTTGTTACTAGCGGGAGGTAGGGGTGACAATGAGCAGTTCTTC. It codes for CASSLLLAGGRGDNEQFF.

CDR3 residues: CASSLEGDEQFF. The CDR3, as DNA: TGTGCCAGCAGCTTAGAAGGAGATGAGCAGTTCTTC. This sequence joins TRBV11-3 and TRBJ2-1; D remains ambiguous. The CDR3 is 12 amino acids. V lost 0 bases and J lost 8, with 5 bases in between. Germline V gene sequence: CDR1 SGHNT, CDR2 YENEEA.

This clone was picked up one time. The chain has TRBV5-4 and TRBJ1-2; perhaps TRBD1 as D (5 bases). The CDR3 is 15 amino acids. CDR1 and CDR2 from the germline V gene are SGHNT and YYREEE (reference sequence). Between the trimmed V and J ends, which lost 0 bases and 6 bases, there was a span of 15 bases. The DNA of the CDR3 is TGTGCCAGCAGCTTGGCGGTCGGGGGGAATCATGGCTACACCTTC. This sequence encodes CASSLAVGGNHGYTF.

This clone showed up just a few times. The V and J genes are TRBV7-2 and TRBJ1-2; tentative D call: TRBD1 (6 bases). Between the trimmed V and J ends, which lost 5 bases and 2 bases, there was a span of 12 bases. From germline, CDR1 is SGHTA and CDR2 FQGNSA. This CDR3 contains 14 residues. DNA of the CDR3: TGTGCCAGCAGCCATTCCACAGGGAACTATGGCTACACCTTC. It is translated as CASSHSTGNYGYTF.

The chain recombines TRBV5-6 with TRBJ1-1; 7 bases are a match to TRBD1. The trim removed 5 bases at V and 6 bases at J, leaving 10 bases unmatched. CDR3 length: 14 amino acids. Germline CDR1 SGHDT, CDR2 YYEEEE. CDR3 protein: CASSSGQVRAEAFF. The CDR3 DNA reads TGTGCCAGCAGTTCAGGACAGGTAAGGGCTGAAGCTTTCTTT.

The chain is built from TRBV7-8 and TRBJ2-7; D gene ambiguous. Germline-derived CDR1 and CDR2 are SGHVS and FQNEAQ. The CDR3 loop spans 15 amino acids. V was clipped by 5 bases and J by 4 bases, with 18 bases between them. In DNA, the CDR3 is TGTGCCAGCAGCCGGCTATATGGCAACAATTACGAGCAGTACTTC. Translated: CASSRLYGNNYEQYF.

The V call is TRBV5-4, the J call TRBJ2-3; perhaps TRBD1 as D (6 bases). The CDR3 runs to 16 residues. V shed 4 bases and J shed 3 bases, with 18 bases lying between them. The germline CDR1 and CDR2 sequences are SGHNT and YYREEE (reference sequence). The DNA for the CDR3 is TGTGCCAGCAGCCTAACAGGGATGGCCCTAACAGATACGCAGTATTTT. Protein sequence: CASSLTGMALTDTQYF. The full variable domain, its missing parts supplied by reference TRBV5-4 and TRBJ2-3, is ETGVTQSPTHLIKTRGQQVTLRCSSQSGHNTVSWYQQALGQGPQFIFQYYREEENGRGNFPPRFSGLQFPNYSSELNVNALELDDSALYLCASSLTGMALTDTQYFGPGTRLTVL.

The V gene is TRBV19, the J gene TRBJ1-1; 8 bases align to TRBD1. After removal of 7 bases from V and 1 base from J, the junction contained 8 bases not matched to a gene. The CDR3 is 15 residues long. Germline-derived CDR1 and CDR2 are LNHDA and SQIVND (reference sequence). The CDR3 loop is CASNPDRGSNTEAFF. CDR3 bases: TGTGCCAGTAACCCCGACAGGGGCTCGAACACTGAAGCTTTCTTT.

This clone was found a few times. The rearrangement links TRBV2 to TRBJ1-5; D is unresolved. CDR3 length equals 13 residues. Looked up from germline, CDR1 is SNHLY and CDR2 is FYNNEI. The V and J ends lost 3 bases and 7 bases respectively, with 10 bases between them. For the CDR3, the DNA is TGTGCCAGCAGTGATTTAGGGCTCCAGCCCCAGCATTTT. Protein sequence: CASSDLGLQPQHF. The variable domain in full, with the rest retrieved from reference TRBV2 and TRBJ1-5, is EPEVTQTPSHQVTQMGQEVILRCVPISNHLYFYWYRQILGQKVEFLVSFYNNEISEKSEIFDDQFSVERPDGSNFTLKIRSTKLEDSAMYFCASSDLGLQPQHFGDGTRLSIL.

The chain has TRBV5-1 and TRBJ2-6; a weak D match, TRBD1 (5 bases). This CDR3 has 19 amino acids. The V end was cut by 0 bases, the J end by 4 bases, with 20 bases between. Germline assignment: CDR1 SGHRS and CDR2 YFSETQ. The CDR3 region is CASSLGAVRQGNGANVLTF. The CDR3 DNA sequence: TGCGCCAGCAGCTTGGGGGCGGTGCGGCAGGGTAACGGGGCCAACGTCCTGACTTTC.

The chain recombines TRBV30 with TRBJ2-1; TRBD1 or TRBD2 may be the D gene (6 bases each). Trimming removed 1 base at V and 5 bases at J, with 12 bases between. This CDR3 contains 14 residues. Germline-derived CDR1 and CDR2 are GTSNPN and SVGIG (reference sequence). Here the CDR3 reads CAWSGGLANNEQFF. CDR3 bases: TGTGCCTGGAGTGGGGGGCTAGCGAACAATGAGCAGTTCTTC.

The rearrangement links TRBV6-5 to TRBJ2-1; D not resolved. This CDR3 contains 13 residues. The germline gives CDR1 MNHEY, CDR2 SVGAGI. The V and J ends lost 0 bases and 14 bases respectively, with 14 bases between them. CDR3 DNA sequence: TGTGCCAGCAGTTACTCGAAGGGCGGTGGGGAGTTCTTC. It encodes CASSYSKGGGEFF.

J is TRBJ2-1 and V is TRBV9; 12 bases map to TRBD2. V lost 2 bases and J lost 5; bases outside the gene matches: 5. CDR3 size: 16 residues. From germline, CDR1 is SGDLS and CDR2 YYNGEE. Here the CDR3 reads CASSVGGLAGNNEQFF. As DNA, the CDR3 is TGTGCCAGCAGCGTCGGCGGACTAGCGGGGAACAATGAGCAGTTCTTC.

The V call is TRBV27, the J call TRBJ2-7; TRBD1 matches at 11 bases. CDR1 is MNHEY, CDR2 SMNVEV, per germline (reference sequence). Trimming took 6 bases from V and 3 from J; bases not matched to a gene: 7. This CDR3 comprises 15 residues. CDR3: CASSNQGQGVYEQYF. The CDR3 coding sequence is TGTGCCAGCAGCAACCAGGGACAGGGGGTCTACGAGCAGTACTTC.

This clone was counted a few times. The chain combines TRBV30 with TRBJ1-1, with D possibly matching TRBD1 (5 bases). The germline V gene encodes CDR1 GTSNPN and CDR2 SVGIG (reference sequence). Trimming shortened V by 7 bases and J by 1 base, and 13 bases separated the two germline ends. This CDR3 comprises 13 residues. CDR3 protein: CAFRGQGNTEAFF. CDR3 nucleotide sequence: TGTGCCTTCCGAGGGCAGGGGAACACTGAAGCTTTCTTT.

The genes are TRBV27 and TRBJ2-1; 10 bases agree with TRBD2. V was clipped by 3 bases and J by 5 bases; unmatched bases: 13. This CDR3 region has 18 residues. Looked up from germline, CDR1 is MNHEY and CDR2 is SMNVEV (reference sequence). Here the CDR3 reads CASSLWLAGVGSHNEQFF. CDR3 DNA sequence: TGTGCCAGCAGTTTGTGGCTAGCGGGAGTCGGGTCACACAATGAGCAGTTCTTC.

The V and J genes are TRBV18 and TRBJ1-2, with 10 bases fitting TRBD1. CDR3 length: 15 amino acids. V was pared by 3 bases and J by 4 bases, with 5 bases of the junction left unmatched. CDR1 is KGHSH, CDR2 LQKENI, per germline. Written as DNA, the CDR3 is TGTGCCAGCTCACCGGTCGGGGACAGGGGCTATGGCTACACCTTC. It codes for CASSPVGDRGYGYTF. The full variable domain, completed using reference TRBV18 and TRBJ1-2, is NAGVMQNPRHLVRRRGQEARLRCSPMKGHSHVYWYRQLPEEGLKFMVYLQKENIIDESGMPKERFSAEFPKEGPSILRIQQVVRGDSAAYFCASSPVGDRGYGYTFGSGTRLTVV.

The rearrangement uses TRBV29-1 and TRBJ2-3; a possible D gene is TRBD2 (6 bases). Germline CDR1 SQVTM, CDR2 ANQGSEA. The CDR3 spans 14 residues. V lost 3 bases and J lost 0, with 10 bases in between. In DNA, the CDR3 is TGCAGCGTTGACGGCGGGAAAAGCACAGATACGCAGTATTTT. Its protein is CSVDGGKSTDTQYF.

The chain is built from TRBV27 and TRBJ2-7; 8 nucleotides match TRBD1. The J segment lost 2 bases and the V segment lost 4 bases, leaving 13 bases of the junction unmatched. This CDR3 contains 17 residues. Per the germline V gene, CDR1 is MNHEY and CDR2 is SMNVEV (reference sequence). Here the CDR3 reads CASSSGPSGGLPYEQYV. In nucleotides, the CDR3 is TGTGCCAGCAGTTCGGGGCCCTCAGGGGGCCTCCCCTACGAGCAGTACGTC.

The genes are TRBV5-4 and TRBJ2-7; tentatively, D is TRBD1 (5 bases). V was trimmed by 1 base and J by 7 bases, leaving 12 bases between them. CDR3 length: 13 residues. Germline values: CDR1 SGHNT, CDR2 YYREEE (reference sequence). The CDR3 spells CASSLSQGEEQYV. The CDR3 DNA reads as TGTGCCAGCAGCTTGTCTCAGGGCGAAGAGCAGTACGTC.

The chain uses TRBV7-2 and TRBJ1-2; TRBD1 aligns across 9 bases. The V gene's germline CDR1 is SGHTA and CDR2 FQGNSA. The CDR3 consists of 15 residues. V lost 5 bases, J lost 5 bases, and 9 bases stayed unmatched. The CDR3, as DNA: TGTGCCAGCAGCCGCGGGACAGGGAGAGAATATGGCTACACCTTC. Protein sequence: CASSRGTGREYGYTF. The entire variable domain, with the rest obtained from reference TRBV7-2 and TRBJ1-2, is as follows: GAGVSQSPSNKVTEKGKDVELRCDPISGHTALYWYRQSLGQGLEFLIYFQGNSAPDKSGLPSDRFSAERTGGSVSTLTIQRTQQEDSAVYLCASSRGTGREYGYTFGSGTRLTVV.